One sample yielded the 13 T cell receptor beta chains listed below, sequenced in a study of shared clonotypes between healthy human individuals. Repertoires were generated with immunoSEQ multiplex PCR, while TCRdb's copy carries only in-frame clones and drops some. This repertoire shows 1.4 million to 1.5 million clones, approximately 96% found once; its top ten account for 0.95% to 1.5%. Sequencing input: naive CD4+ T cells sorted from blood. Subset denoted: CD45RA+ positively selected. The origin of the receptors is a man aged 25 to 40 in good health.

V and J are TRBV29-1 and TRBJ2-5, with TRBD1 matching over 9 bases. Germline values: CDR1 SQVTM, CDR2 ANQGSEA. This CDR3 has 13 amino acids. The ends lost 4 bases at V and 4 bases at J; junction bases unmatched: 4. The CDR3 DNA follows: TGCAGCGTTGTAACAGGGGGCCGAGAGACCCAGTACTTC. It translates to CSVVTGGRETQYF.

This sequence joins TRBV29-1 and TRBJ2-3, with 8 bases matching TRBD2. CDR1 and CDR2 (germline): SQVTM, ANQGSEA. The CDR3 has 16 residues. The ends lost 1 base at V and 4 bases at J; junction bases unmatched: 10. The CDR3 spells CSVEGSAGLASDTQYF. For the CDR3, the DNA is TGCAGCGTTGAAGGGTCAGCAGGACTAGCCTCAGATACGCAGTATTTT.

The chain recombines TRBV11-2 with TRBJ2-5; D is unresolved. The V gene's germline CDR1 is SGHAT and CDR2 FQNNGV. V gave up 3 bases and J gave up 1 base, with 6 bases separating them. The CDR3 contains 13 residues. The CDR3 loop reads CASSLQFQETQYF. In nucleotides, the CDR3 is TGTGCCAGCAGCTTGCAGTTCCAAGAGACCCAGTACTTC.

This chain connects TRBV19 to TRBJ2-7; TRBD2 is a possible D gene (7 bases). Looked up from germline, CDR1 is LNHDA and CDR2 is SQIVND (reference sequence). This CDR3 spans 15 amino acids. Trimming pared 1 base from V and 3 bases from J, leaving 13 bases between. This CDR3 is CASSIVWGGLYEQYF. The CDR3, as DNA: TGTGCCAGTAGTATAGTATGGGGGGGCCTCTACGAGCAGTACTTC. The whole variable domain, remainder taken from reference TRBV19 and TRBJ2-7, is DGGITQSPKYLFRKEGQNVTLSCEQNLNHDAMYWYRQDPGQGLRLIYYSQIVNDFQKGDIAEGYSVSREKKESFPLTVTSAQKNPTAFYLCASSIVWGGLYEQYFGPGTRLTVT.

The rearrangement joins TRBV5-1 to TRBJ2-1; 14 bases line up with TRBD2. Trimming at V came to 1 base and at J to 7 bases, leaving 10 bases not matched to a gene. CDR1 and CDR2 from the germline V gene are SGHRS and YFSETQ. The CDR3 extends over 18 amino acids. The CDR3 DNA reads TGCGCCAGCAGCTTGCCTGGGACTAGCGGGAGTAAGATGAATGAGCAGTTCTTC. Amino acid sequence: CASSLPGTSGSKMNEQFF.

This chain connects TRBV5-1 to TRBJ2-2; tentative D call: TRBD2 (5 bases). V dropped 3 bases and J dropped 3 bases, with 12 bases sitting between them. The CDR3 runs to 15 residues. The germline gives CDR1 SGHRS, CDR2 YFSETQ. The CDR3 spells CASSSGLSDTGELFF. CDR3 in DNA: TGCGCCAGCAGCTCCGGACTTTCTGACACCGGGGAGCTGTTTTTT. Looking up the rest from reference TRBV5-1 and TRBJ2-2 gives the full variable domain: KAGVTQTPRYLIKTRGQQVTLSCSPISGHRSVSWYQQTPGQGLQFLFEYFSETQRNKGNFPGRFSGRQFSNSRSEMNVSTLELGDSALYLCASSSGLSDTGELFFGEGSRLTVL.

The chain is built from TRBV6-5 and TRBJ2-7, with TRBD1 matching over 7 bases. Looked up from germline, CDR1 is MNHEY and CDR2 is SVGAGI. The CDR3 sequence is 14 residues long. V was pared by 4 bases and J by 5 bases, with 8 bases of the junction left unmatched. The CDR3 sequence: CASSLTGNANEQYF. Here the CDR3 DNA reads TGTGCCAGCAGTTTGACAGGGAACGCGAACGAGCAGTACTTC.

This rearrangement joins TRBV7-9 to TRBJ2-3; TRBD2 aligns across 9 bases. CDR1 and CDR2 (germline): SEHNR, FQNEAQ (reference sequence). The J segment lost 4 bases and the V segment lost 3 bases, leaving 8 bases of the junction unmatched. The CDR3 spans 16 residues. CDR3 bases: TGTGCCAGCAGCTTTCAGCTAGCGGGACGTTCAGATACGCAGTATTTT. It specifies CASSFQLAGRSDTQYF.

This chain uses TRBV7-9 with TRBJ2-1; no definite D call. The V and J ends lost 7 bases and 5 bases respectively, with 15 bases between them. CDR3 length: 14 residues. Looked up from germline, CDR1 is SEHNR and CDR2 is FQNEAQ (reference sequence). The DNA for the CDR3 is TGTGCCAGCAACACGGACCGGTACGACAATGAGCAGTTCTTC. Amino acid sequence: CASNTDRYDNEQFF. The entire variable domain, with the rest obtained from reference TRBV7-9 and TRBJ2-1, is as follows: DTGVSQNPRHKITKRGQNVTFRCDPISEHNRLYWYRQTLGQGPEFLTYFQNEAQLEKSRLLSDRFSAERPKGSFSTLEIQRTEQGDSAMYLCASNTDRYDNEQFFGPGTRLTVL.

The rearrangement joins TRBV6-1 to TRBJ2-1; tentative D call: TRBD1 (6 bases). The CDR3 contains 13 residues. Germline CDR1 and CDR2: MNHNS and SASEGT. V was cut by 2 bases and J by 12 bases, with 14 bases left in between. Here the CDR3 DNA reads TGTGCCAGCAGTGAATATACACAGGGACCGCAGTTCTTC. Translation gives CASSEYTQGPQFF.

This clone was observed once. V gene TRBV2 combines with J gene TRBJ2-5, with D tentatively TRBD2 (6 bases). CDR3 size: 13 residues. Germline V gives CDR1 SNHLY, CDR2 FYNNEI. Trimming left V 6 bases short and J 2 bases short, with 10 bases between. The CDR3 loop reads CASRAGTQETQYF. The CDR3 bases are TGTGCCAGCAGGGCCGGGACTCAAGAGACCCAGTACTTC.

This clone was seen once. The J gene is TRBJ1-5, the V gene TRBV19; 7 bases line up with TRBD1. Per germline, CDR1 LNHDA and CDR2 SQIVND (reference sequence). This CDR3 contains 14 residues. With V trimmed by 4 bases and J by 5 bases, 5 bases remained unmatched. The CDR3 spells CASSTGTVYQPQHF. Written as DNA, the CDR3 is TGTGCCAGTAGTACCGGGACAGTTTATCAGCCCCAGCATTTT.

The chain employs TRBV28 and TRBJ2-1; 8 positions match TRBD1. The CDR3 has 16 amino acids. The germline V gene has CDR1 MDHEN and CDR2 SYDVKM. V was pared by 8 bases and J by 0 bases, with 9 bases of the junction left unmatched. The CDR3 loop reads CASAGSGTGSYNEQFF. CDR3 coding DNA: TGTGCCAGCGCAGGCTCCGGGACAGGCTCCTACAATGAGCAGTTCTTC.